A single sample is the source of the 17 T cell receptor beta chains below, sequenced in a study of human T cells and chemical hapten exposure. The time point denotes: patch test 1, 2 weeks after DPC sensitization. Noted treatment: therapeutic diphenylcyclopropenone sensitization with weekly scalp DPC. The total RNA was obtained from whole blood that was not fractionated. TCRdb re-called the RACE reads with MiXCR, one entry per CDR3 protein. The sample contains roughly 34,000 distinct CDR3 sequences, 5% to 8% of which appear only once. Sequenced here: whole blood, sampled in connection with sensitization to the hapten diphenylcyclopropenone (DPC). These receptors were obtained from a woman between 25 and 40 years old with alopecia areata. Some clones in this sample may be carry-over from other donors' samples.

This chain joins TRBV6-5 and TRBJ1-1; a possible D gene is TRBD1 (5 bases). CDR3 length: 13 residues. The V and J ends lost 6 bases and 0 bases respectively, with 8 bases between them. Looked up from germline, CDR1 is MNHEY and CDR2 is SVGAGI. The CDR3 loop reads CASRRGMNTEAFF. In DNA, the CDR3 is TGTGCCAGCAGGCGGGGGATGAACACTGAAGCTTTCTTT.

This clonotype was seen more than once but under ten times. The chain couples TRBV7-9 to TRBJ1-6; D is uncertain. V lost 5 bases and J lost 6, with 8 bases in between. Per germline, CDR1 SEHNR and CDR2 FQNEAQ (reference sequence). This CDR3 has 13 amino acids. For the CDR3, the DNA is TGTGCCAGCAGCGTTGAGGTTAATTCACCCCTCCACTTT. Residues: CASSVEVNSPLHF.

This clonotype occurred a few times. The rearrangement uses TRBV14 and TRBJ1-6; D perhaps matches TRBD1 (5 bases). Germline V gene sequence: CDR1 SGHDN, CDR2 FVKESK. V was clipped by 4 bases and J by 7 bases, with 11 bases between them. This CDR3 contains 14 residues. CDR3 residues: CASSPGSINSPLHF. The CDR3 DNA is TGTGCCAGCAGCCCAGGGTCTATAAATTCACCCCTCCACTTT.

The V gene is TRBV28, the J gene TRBJ1-6; TRBD1 is a possible D gene (5 bases). V lost 2 bases and J lost 8, with 13 bases in between. The CDR3 has 15 amino acids. Germline CDR1 and CDR2: MDHEN and SYDVKM. The CDR3 sequence is CASSLRGAIDSPLHF. As DNA, the CDR3 is TGTGCCAGCAGTTTACGAGGGGCAATTGATTCACCCCTCCACTTT.

This clonotype was counted many times. The V call is TRBV12-3 or TRBV12-4, the J call TRBJ1-4; maybe TRBD1 (5 bases). The CDR3 loop spans 15 amino acids. The V end lost 0 bases, the J end lost 0 bases, and 5 bases lay between the germline ends. The chain's CDR3 is CASSLAGATNEKLFF. CDR3 nucleotide sequence: TGTGCCAGCAGTTTAGCAGGGGCAACTAATGAAAAACTGTTTTTT.

This clonotype was counted at least ten times. This rearrangement joins TRBV6-6 to TRBJ2-7, with no clear D. Germline V gene lookup returns CDR1 MNHNY and CDR2 SVGAGI (reference sequence). The CDR3 covers 12 residues. Trimming shortened V by 6 bases and J by 2 bases, and 8 bases separated the two germline ends. The CDR3 bases are TGTGCCAGCAGCGAGGATCCCTACGAGCAGTACTTC. Translated, it gives CASSEDPYEQYF.

There are many counts of this clonotype. The chain joins TRBV2 to TRBJ2-3; no clear D. This CDR3 comprises 13 residues. Trimming pared 2 bases from V and 1 base from J, leaving 4 bases between. The germline gives CDR1 SNHLY, CDR2 FYNNEI. CDR3: CASSELRTDTQYF. Here the CDR3 DNA reads TGTGCCAGCAGTGAACTACGCACAGATACGCAGTATTTT.

J is TRBJ2-1 and V is TRBV18; D unresolved. Trimming shortened V by 2 bases and J by 5 bases, and 10 bases separated the two germline ends. This CDR3 contains 14 residues. CDR1 KGHSH and CDR2 LQKENI come from the germline V gene. The DNA of the CDR3 is TGTGCCAGCTCACCAGTATCAGTAGACAATGAGCAGTTCTTC. It specifies CASSPVSVDNEQFF.

The sample holds a few counts of this clonotype. The rearrangement joins TRBV18 to TRBJ1-4; 9 bases fit TRBD1. CDR3 size: 15 residues. Germline V gene sequence: CDR1 KGHSH, CDR2 LQKENI. Trimming at V came to 0 bases and at J to 8 bases, leaving 4 bases not matched to a gene. CDR3 nucleotides: TGTGCCAGCTCACCACCGGCAGGGACAGGGGAAAAACTGTTTTTT. It is translated as CASSPPAGTGEKLFF.

There are many counts of this clonotype. The chain employs TRBV6-2 or TRBV6-3 and TRBJ2-5, with D perhaps TRBD1 (5 bases). The length of the CDR3 is 16 residues. In germline, CDR1 is MNHEY, CDR2 SVGEGT. V lost 0 bases, J lost 2 bases, and 13 bases lay in between. The DNA for the CDR3 is TGTGCCAGCAGTTACTCGCCCTTCAGGGAACAAGAGACCCAGTACTTC. Protein product: CASSYSPFREQETQYF.

This clonotype was counted many times. The chain combines TRBV6-2 or TRBV6-3 with TRBJ2-1, with D perhaps TRBD1 or TRBD2 (5 bases each). Trimming stripped 5 bases from V and 7 bases from J, with 15 bases between. The CDR3 contains 14 residues. CDR1 and CDR2 from the germline V gene are MNHEY and SVGEGT. The CDR3 coding sequence is TGTGCCAGCAGTGACGGGGCCCGCTTTAATGAGCAGTTCTTC. This gives the protein CASSDGARFNEQFF.

This clonotype is categorized as medium-sized. The genes are TRBV3-1 and TRBJ1-6; unclear D gene. V shed 1 base and J shed 8 bases, with 6 bases lying between them. Germline-derived CDR1 and CDR2 are LGHDT and YNNKEL (reference sequence). This CDR3 has 13 residues. The CDR3 DNA reads as TGTGCCAGCAGCCAAGGGAGACATTCACCCCTCCACTTT. Its protein product is CASSQGRHSPLHF.

This clonotype was seen a handful of times. V usage is TRBV4-2 and J usage is TRBJ2-6; TRBD1 aligns across 7 bases. After removal of 0 bases from V and 1 base from J, the junction contained 6 bases not matched to a gene. The CDR3 is 18 amino acids. Germline CDR1 and CDR2: LGHNA and YNFKEQ. CDR3 loop: CASSQEEGGASGANVLTF. DNA of the CDR3: TGTGCCAGCAGCCAAGAGGAAGGGGGCGCTTCTGGGGCCAACGTCCTGACTTTC.

The gene calls are TRBV4-3 and TRBJ1-4; 9 bases align to TRBD1. The germline V gene encodes CDR1 LGHNA and CDR2 YSLEER. This CDR3 is 14 amino acids long. V lost 5 bases, J lost 6 bases, and 4 bases stayed unmatched. The CDR3 DNA follows: TGCGCCAGCAGCACTCGACAGGGGGATGAAAAACTGTTTTTT. As protein: CASSTRQGDEKLFF.

Here the CDR3 reads CASRGTGGRNTEAFF. CDR3 sequence (DNA): TGTGCCAGCAGGGGGACAGGGGGCCGGAACACTGAAGCTTTCTTT. This chain joins TRBV6-5 and TRBJ1-1; TRBD1 matches 12 bases. The CDR3 runs 15 residues. V gave up 6 bases and J gave up 1 base; unmatched junction bases: 3. Per germline, CDR1 MNHEY and CDR2 SVGAGI.

The chain carries TRBV7-9 and TRBJ2-1; 11 bases align to TRBD1. This CDR3 is built from 14 residues. CDR1 and CDR2 from the germline V gene are SEHNR and FQNEAQ (reference sequence). After removal of 4 bases from V and 8 bases from J, the junction contained 4 bases not matched to a gene. The DNA of the CDR3 is TGTGCCAGCAGCTCTGGACAGGGGGCAGATGAGCAGTTCTTC. This gives the protein CASSSGQGADEQFF.

This clonotype was counted many times. The rearrangement joins TRBV2 to TRBJ1-2, with no clear D. This CDR3 is built from 14 residues. Trimming left V 5 bases short and J 4 bases short, with 14 bases between. Per germline, CDR1 SNHLY and CDR2 FYNNEI. CDR3 nucleotides: TGTGCCAGCAGTCAATCCGGGCAAATCTATGGCTACACCTTC. Residues: CASSQSGQIYGYTF.